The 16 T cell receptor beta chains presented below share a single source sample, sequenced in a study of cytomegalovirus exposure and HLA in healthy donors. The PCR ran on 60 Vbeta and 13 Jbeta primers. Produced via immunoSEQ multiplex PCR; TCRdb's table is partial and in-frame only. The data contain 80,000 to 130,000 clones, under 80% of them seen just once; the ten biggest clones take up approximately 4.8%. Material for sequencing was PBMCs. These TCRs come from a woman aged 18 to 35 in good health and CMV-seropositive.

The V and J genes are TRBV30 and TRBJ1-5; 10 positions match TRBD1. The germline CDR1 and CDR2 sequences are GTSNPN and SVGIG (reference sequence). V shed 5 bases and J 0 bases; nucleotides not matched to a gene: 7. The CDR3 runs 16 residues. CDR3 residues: CAWAVGDRGSNQPQHF. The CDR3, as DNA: TGTGCCTGGGCGGTCGGGGACAGGGGTAGCAATCAGCCCCAGCATTTT.

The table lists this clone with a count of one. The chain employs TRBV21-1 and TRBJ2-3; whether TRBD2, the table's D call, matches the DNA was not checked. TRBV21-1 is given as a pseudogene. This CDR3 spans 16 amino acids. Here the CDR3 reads CASSKISGSVADTQYF. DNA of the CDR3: TGTGCCAGCAGCAAAATCAGCGGATCGGTAGCAGATACGCAGTATTTT.

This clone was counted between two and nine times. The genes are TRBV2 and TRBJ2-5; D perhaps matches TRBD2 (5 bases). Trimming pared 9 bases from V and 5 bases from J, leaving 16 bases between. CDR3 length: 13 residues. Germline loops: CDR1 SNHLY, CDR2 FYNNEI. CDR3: CASRNGVGETQYF. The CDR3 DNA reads TGTGCCAGTAGGAACGGGGTCGGGGAGACCCAGTACTTC.

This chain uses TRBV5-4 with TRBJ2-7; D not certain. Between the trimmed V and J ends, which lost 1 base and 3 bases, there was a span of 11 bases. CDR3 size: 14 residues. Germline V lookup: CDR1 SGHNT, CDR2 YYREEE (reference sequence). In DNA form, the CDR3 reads TGTGCCAGCAGCTTGAACAGAAACGACTACGAGCAGTACTTC. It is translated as CASSLNRNDYEQYF. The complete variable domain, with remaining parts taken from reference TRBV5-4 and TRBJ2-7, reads ETGVTQSPTHLIKTRGQQVTLRCSSQSGHNTVSWYQQALGQGPQFIFQYYREEENGRGNFPPRFSGLQFPNYSSELNVNALELDDSALYLCASSLNRNDYEQYFGPGTRLTVT.

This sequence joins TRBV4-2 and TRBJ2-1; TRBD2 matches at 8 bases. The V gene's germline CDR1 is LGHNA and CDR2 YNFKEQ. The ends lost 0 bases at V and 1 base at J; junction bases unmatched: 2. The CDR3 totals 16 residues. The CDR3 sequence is CASSQDTGGSYNEQFF. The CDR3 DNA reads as TGTGCCAGCAGCCAAGATACGGGAGGGTCCTACAATGAGCAGTTCTTC.

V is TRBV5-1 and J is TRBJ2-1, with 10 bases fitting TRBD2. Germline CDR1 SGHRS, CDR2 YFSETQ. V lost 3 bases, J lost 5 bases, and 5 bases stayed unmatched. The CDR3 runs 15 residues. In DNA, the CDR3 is TGCGCCAGCAGCTCAGGACTAGCGGAAAACAATGAGCAGTTCTTC. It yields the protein CASSSGLAENNEQFF.

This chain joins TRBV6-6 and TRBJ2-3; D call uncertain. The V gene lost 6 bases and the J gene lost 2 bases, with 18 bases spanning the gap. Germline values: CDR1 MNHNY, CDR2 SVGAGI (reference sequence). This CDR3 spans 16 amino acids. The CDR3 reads CASSRISNGITDTQYF. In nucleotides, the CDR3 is TGTGCCAGCAGCAGGATTAGTAATGGAATCACAGATACGCAGTATTTT.

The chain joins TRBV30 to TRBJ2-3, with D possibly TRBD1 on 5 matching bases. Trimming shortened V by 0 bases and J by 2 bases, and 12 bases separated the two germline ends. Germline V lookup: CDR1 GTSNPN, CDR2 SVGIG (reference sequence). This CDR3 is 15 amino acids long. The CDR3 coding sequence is TGTGCCTGGAGTGTAGGGGTCGAAAACACAGATACGCAGTATTTT. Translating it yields CAWSVGVENTDTQYF.

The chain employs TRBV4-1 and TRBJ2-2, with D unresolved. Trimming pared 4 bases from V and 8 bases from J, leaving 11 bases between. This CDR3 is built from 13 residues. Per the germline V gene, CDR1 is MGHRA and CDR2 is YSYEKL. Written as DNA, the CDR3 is TGCGCCAGCAGCCCCGCTGAGCGAGGGGAGCTGTTTTTT. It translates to CASSPAERGELFF.

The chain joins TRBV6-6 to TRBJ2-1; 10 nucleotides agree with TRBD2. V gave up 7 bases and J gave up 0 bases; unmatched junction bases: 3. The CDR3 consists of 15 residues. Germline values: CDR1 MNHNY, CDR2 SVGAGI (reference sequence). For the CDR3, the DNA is TGTGCCAGCACTAGCGGGAGTGGCTCCTACAATGAGCAGTTCTTC. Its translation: CASTSGSGSYNEQFF.

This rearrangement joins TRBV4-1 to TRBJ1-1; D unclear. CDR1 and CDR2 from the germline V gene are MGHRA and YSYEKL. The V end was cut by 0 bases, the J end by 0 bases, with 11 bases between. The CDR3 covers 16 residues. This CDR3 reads CASSQDLGVLNTEAFF. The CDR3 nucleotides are TGCGCCAGCAGCCAAGATCTCGGAGTCTTGAACACTGAAGCTTTCTTT.

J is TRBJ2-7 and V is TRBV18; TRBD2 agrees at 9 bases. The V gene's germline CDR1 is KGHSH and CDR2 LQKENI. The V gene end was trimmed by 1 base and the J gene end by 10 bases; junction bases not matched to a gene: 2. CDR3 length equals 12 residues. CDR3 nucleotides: TGTGCCAGCTCACCACTAGCGGGAGAACAGTACTTC. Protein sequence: CASSPLAGEQYF.

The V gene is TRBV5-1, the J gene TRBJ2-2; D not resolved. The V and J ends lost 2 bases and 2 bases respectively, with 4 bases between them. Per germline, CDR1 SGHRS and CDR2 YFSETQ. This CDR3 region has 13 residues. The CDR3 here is CASSFRNTGELFF. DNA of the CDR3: TGCGCCAGCAGCTTCAGAAACACCGGGGAGCTGTTTTTT.

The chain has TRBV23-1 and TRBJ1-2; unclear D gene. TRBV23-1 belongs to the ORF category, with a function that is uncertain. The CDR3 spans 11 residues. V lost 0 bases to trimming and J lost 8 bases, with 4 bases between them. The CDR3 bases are TGCGCCAGCAGTCAATCGTCAGGCTACACCTTC. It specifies CASSQSSGYTF.

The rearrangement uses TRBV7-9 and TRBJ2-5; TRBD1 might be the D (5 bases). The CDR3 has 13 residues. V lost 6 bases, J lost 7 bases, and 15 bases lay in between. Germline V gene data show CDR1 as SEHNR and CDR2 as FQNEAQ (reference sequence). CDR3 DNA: TGTGCCAGCAGTCTGGGGTCCACAGGGACCCAGTACTTC. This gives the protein CASSLGSTGTQYF.

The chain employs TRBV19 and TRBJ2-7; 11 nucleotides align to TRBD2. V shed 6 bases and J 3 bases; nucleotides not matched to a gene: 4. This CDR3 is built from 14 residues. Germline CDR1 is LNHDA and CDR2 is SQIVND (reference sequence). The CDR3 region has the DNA TGTGCCAGTAGAGGGACTAGCGGAGACTACGAGCAGTACTTC. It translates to CASRGTSGDYEQYF.